The clone carrying this T cell receptor (beta chain) has at least ten counts. Its target is unknown. The sample comes from a study of neurological immune-mediated disorders. TCRdb fed the 5' RACE reads into MiXCR, producing one record per CDR3 protein. In the table there are 26,000 or so distinct CDR3 sequences, around 6.3% of which are singletons. Germline CDR1 KGHSH, CDR2 LQKENI. This CDR3 region has 15 residues. Trimming left V 6 bases short and J 3 bases short, with 18 bases between. Study-wide results and caveats: HTLV-1-associated myelopathy had the most TCR clonal expansion, whereas multiple sclerosis had the least (lower than in healthy controls). The expanded clones of different subjects shared no CDR3 amino acid sequences (suggesting private repertoires in all groups).

The sequence was obtained from a woman aged 50 to 65 in good health. This chain joins TRBV18 and TRBJ2-7; D possibly corresponds to TRBD1 (6 bases). Sequenced sample: PBMCs. The CDR3 nucleotides read TGTGCCAGCTCCCCGGCAGGGGATAACCACTACGAGCAGTACTTC. As protein: CASSPAGDNHYEQYF.